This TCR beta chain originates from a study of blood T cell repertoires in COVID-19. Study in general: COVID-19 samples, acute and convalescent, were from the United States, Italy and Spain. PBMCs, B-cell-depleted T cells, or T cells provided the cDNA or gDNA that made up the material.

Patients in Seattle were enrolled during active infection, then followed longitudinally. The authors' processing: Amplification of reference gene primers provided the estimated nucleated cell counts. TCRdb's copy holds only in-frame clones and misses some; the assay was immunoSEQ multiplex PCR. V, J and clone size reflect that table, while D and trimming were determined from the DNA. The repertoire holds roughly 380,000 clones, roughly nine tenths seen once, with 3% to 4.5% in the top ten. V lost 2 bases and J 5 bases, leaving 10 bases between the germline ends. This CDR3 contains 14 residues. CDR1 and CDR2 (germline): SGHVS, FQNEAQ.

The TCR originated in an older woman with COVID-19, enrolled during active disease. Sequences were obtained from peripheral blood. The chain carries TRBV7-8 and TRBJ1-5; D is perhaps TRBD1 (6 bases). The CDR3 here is CASSLRSGDQPQHF. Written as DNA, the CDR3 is TGTGCCAGCAGCTTAAGGTCAGGGGATCAGCCCCAGCATTTT.